This TCR beta chain was observed in a study of cytomegalovirus exposure and HLA in healthy donors. Germline V lookup: CDR1 MGHRA, CDR2 YSYEKL. CDR3 length: 14 residues. The V end was cut by 0 bases, the J end by 7 bases, with 10 bases between. Amplification used 60 Vbeta primers and 13 Jbeta primers. The table came from immunoSEQ multiplex PCR; TCRdb's copy has only in-frame clones and leaves some out. The sample has about 170,000 clones, approximately 82% seen once. Each donor was nominally healthy when sampled (though unrecorded immune exposures were likely). As to this clone: Its cognate antigen is unknown.

Study results and limitations: Exclusion applied to some V segments, including TRBV6-2 and TRBV6-3, as they were indistinguishable. There were reportedly fewer N-insertions in an Asian-associated ancestry cluster than the approximately 640-donor mean, in a later analysis.

The V call is TRBV4-1, the J call TRBJ1-5; D gene ambiguous. Input material: PBMCs. The receptor's source is a male donor in good health and CMV-seronegative. In nucleotides, the CDR3 is TGCGCCAGCAGCCAAGAGGGCAGGTTGCAGCCCCAGCATTTT. Translated, it gives CASSQEGRLQPQHF.